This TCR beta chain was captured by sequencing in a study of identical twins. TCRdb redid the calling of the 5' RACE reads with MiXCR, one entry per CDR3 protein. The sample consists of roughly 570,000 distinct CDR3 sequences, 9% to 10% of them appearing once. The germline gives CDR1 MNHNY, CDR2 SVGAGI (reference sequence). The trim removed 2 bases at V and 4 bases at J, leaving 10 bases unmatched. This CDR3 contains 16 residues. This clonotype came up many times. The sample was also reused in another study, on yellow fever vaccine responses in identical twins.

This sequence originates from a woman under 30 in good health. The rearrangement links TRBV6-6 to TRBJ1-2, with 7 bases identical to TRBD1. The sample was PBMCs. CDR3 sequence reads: CASSYARTGGGYGYTF. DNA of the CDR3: TGTGCCAGCAGTTACGCCCGGACAGGAGGGGGCTATGGCTACACCTTC.